Below are 3 T cell receptor beta chains sequenced from a single sample in a study of T cells in Graves' hyperthyroidism and ophthalmopathy (dated by TCRdb to between 2018 and 2020). Library method: multiplex PCR. Sequencing was carried out with an Illumina HiSeq 2000. The TCR beta CDR3 regions were amplified from RNA transcripts. For the first round of RT-PCR on the TCR CDR3, the HTBI primer set was used together with the Qiagen OneStep RT-PCR kit. TCRdb ran its own pipeline on the public reads, namely fastp trimming at Q25 and MiXCR clone calling, and kept in-frame beta chains. Every entry covers one CDR3 protein and lists the most common genes and DNA from its rows. The sample yields 500,000 to 650,000 distinct CDR3 sequences; more than 14% were counted once. Around 12% of the sample lies in the top ten. What was sequenced was blood. The source of these receptors is a woman aged 45 to 65 with Graves' ophthalmopathy.

This clonotype was counted ten times or more. The chain links TRBV3-1 to TRBJ2-3; the D is unclear. This CDR3 spans 15 amino acids. Trimming left V 4 bases short and J 4 bases short, with 15 bases between. Germline CDR1 is LGHDT and CDR2 is YNNKEL (reference sequence). The CDR3 loop is CASSLMKGLPDTQYF. The DNA for the CDR3 is TGTGCCAGCAGCCTGATGAAAGGGCTCCCAGATACGCAGTATTTT.

This clonotype came up a few times. This may come from a read error, since a much larger clone is one base off. The CDR3 carries no conserved terminal phenylalanine or tryptophan, so it likely arises from a read error. V gene TRBV18 combines with J gene TRBJ2-5; D not certain. V gave up 5 bases and J gave up 1 base, with 8 bases separating them. CDR1 and CDR2 (germline): KGHSH, LQKENI. This CDR3 spans 13 amino acids. CDR3 sequence reads: CASSATPQETQYL. The CDR3 DNA reads TGTGCCAGCTCAGCCACCCCCCAAGAGACCCAGTACCTC.

V and J are TRBV4-3 and TRBJ2-4; no clear D. The CDR3 spans 13 residues. The ends were cut back, 0 bases at V and 11 bases at J, with 11 bases in the middle. Germline lookup yields CDR1 LGHNA and CDR2 YSLEER. The CDR3 bases are TGCGCCAGCAGCCAAGATCTTGGCTTCGTTCAGTACTTC. This gives the protein CASSQDLGFVQYF.